This entry concerns a single T cell receptor beta chain. Other DNA sequences in this sample translate to the same CDR3. Here immunoSEQ multiplex PCR was the method, and the copy in TCRdb shows in-frame clones only, minus some. The sample records 120,000 to 150,000 clones, more than 80% being singletons. The data originate from a study of blood T cell repertoires in COVID-19. The trim removed 3 bases at V and 4 bases at J, leaving 2 bases unmatched. Germline CDR1 is SGDLS and CDR2 is YYNGEE. The CDR3 covers 15 residues. V usage is TRBV9 and J usage is TRBJ2-1; 12 bases map to TRBD2. The receptor was derived from a human donor with acute or convalescent COVID-19. The donor label of this sample is uncertain. Sequencing was performed on peripheral blood. The CDR3: CASSAGLAGYNEQFF. In DNA, the CDR3 is TGTGCCAGCAGCGCCGGACTAGCGGGATACAATGAGCAGTTCTTC.